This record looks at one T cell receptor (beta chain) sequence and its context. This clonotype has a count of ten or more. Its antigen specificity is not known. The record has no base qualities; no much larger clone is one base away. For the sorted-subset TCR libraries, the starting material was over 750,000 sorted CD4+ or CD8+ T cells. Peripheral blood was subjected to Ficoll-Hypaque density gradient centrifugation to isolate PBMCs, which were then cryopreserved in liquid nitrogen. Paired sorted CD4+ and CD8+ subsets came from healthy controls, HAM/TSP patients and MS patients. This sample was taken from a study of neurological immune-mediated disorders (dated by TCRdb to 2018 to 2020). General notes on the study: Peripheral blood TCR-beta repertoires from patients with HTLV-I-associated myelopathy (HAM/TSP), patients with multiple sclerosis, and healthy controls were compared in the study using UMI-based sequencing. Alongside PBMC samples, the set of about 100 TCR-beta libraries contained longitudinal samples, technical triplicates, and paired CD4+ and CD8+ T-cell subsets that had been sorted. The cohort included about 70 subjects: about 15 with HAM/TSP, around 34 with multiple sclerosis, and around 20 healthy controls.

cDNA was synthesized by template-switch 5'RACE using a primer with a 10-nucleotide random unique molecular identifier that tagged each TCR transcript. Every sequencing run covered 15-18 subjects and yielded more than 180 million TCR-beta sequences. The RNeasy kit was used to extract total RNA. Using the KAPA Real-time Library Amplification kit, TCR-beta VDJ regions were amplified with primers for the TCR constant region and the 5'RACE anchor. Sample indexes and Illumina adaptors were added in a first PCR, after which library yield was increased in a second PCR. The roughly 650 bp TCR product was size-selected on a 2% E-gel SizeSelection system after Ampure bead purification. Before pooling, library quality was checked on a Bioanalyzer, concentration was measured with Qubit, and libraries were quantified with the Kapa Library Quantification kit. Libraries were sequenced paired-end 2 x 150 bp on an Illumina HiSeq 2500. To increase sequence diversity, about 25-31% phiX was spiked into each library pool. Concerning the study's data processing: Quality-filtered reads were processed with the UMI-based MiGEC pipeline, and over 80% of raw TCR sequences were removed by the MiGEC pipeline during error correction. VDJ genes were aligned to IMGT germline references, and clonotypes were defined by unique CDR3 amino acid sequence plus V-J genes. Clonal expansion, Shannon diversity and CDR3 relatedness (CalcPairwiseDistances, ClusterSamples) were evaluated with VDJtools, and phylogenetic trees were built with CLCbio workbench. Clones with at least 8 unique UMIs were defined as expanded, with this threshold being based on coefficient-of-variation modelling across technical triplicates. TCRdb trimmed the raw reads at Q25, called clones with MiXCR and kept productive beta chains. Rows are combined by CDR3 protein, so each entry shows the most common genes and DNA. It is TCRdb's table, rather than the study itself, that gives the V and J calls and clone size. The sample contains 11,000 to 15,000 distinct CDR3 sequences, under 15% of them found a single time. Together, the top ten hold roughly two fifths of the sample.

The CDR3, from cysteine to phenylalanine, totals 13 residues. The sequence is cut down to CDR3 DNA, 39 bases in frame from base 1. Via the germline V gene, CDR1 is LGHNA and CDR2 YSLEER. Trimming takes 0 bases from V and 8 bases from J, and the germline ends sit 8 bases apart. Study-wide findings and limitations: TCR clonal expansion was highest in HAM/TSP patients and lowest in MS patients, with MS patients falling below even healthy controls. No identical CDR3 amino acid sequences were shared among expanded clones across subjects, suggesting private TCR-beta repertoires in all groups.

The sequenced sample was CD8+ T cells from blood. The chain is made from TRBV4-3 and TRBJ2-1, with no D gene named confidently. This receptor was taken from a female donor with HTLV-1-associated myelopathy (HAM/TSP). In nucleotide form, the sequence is TGCGCCAGCAGCCAAGATCTCGGCCATGAGCAGTTCTTC. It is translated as CASSQDLGHEQFF.